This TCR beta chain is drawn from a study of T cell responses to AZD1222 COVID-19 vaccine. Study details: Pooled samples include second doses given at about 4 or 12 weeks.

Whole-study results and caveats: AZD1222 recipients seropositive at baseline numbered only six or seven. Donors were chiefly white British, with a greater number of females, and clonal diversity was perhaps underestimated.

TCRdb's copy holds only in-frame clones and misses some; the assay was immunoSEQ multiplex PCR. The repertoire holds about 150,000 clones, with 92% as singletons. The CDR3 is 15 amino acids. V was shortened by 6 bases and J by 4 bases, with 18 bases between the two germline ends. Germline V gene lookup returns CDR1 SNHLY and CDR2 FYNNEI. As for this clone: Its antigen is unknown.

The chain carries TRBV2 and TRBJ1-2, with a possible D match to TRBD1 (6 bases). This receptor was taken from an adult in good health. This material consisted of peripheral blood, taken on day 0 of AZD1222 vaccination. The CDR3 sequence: CASSPSGHTLYGYTF. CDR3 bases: TGTGCCAGCAGCCCATCGGGACACACACTCTATGGCTACACCTTC.